The next 3 T cell receptor beta chains were all read from a single sample in a study of blood T cell repertoires in COVID-19. TCRdb's table, derived via immunoSEQ multiplex PCR, lists solely in-frame clones and lacks some. Altogether 55,000 to 75,000 clones are present, 72% being singletons, with the ten largest covering 4.8%. Material for sequencing was peripheral blood. These receptors were obtained from a woman between 65 and 79 years old with COVID-19, enrolled during active disease.

The CDR3 DNA follows: TGTGCCAGTGCTACGGGGGACAGGGCCGTAAAACTGTTTTTT. This sequence encodes CASATGDRAVKLFF. The gene calls are TRBV19 and TRBJ1-4; 9 bases line up with TRBD1. CDR1 is LNHDA and CDR2 is SQIVND in the germline V gene (reference sequence). This CDR3 region has 14 residues. V dropped 8 bases and J dropped 10; count of bases not matched to a gene: 11.

This chain joins TRBV5-1 and TRBJ1-1; 8 nucleotides line up with TRBD1. Trimming cost V 3 bases and J 6 bases; bases outside gene matches: 7. Germline V gives CDR1 SGHRS, CDR2 YFSETQ. The CDR3 loop spans 14 amino acids. CDR3 in amino acids: CASSSTGTGAEAFF. Here the CDR3 DNA reads TGCGCCAGCAGCTCTACAGGGACAGGCGCTGAAGCTTTCTTT.

V and J are TRBV19 and TRBJ2-1; 9 bases line up with TRBD2. Trimming removed 2 bases from V and 2 bases from J; junction bases left unmatched: 7. CDR3 length equals 17 residues. The germline CDR1 and CDR2 sequences are LNHDA and SQIVND (reference sequence). The CDR3 bases are TGTGCCAGTAGTATATGGCGGGGGGGAGTCACCTACAATGAGCAGTTCTTC. Its protein product is CASSIWRGGVTYNEQFF. Supplemented by reference TRBV19 and TRBJ2-1, the full variable domain reads DGGITQSPKYLFRKEGQNVTLSCEQNLNHDAMYWYRQDPGQGLRLIYYSQIVNDFQKGDIAEGYSVSREKKESFPLTVTSAQKNPTAFYLCASSIWRGGVTYNEQFFGPGTRLTVL.